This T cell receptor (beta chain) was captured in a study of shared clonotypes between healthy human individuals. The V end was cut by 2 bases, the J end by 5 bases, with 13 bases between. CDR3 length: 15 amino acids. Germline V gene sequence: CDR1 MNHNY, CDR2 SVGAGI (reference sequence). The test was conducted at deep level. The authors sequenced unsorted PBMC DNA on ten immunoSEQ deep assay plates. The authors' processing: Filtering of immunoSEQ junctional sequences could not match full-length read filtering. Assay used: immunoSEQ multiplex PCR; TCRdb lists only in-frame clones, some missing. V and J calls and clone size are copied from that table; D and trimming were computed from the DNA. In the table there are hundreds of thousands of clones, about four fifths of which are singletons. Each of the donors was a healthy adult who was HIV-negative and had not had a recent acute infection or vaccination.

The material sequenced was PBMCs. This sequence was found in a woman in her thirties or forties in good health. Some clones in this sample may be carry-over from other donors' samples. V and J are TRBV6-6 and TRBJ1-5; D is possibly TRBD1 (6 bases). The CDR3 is CASSYEGQIYQPQHF. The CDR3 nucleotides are TGTGCCAGCAGTTACGAGGGACAAATATATCAGCCCCAGCATTTT.